This TCR beta chain emerged from a study of cytomegalovirus exposure and HLA in healthy donors. Note on this clone: Antigen specificity is unknown.

A multiplex PCR was run with 60 Vbeta primers and 13 Jbeta primers. Profiling relied on immunoSEQ multiplex PCR, and the TCRdb table lists in-frame clones only, not all of them. Here the sample spans roughly 150,000 clones, 85% being singletons. The V end lost 8 bases, the J end lost 10 bases, and 18 bases lay between the germline ends. CDR3 length: 14 amino acids. The germline V gene has CDR1 MNHNS and CDR2 SASEGT. Study outcomes and limitations: As immune exposure information, only CMV serostatus was available. Common viral pathogens were later found to be apparently linked to several of the most significant clusters.

The chain combines TRBV6-1 with TRBJ1-6, with D possibly matching TRBD1 (5 bases). The material sequenced was PBMCs. The receptor's source is a woman in her late teens or twenties in good health and CMV-seronegative. The CDR3 reads CASSLGGNRSPLHF. Written as DNA, the CDR3 is TGTGCCAGCTCACTTGGGGGGAATCGCTCACCCCTCCACTTT.